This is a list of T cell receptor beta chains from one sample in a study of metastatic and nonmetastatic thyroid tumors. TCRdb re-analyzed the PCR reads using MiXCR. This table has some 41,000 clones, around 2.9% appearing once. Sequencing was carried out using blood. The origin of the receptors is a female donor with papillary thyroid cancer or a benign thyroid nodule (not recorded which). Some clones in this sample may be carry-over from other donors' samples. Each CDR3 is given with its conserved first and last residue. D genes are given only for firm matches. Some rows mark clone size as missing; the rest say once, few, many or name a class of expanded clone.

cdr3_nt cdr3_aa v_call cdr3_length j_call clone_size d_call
TGTGCCAGCAGCCTCGACACCAATGAGCAGTTCTTC CASSLDTNEQFF TRBV12-3/TRBV12-4 12 TRBJ2-1 many NA
TGTGCCAGCACTTTCCGGACAGGGGGCAAGGCGTTCTTT CASTFRTGGKAFF TRBV27 13 TRBJ1-1 NA TRBD1
TGTGCCAGCAGTGAACGGGGCGTTACTGAAGCTTTCTTT CASSERGVTEAFF TRBV6-1 13 TRBJ1-1 NA NA
TGTGCCAGCAGCCTCCCCCGGAGCTCACCCCTCCACTTT CASSLPRSSPLHF TRBV9 13 TRBJ1-6 many NA
TGCAGTGCTAGTTTGGACGGGAGCTCCTACAATGAGCAGTTCTTC CSASLDGSSYNEQFF TRBV20-1 15 TRBJ2-1 few NA
TGTGCCAGCAGTTTCCTGACTAGCGGTCCCTCCTACGAGCAGTACTTC CASSFLTSGPSYEQYF TRBV27 16 TRBJ2-7 NA TRBD2
TGTGCCTGGAAAAGATCTGGAAACACCATATATTTT CAWKRSGNTIYF TRBV30 12 TRBJ1-3 NA NA
TGTGCCAGCAGTTACCCCCTGGGGGGAAACACCGGGGAGCTGTTTTTT CASSYPLGGNTGELFF TRBV6-5 16 TRBJ2-2 many NA
TGTGCCAGCAGGCCACAGGCAGGGACTGAAGCTTTCTTT CASRPQAGTEAFF TRBV6-2/TRBV6-3 13 TRBJ1-1 NA NA
TGTGCCAGCAGTTTAGCGGGGGGAACCTACGAGCAGTACTTC CASSLAGGTYEQYF TRBV12-3/TRBV12-4 14 TRBJ2-7 NA NA
TGTGCCAGCAGCCGTTCCGGGACAGGGCAAGAGACCCAGTACTTC CASSRSGTGQETQYF TRBV9 15 TRBJ2-5 many TRBD1
TGTGCCAGCAGTGAAGCGGGTGGTGAAAAACTGTTTTTT CASSEAGGEKLFF TRBV2 13 TRBJ1-4 few NA
TGTGCCAGCAGTTACCGGGGGGGGGCCTCCTATAATTCACCTCTCCACTTT CASSYRGGASYNSPLHF TRBV6-1 17 TRBJ1-6 many NA
TGTGCCAGCAGTGGTCCAGGGGGTGGGACAGATACGCAGTATTTT CASSGPGGGTDTQYF TRBV6-1 15 TRBJ2-3 NA TRBD1
TGCGCCAGCAGCTTGGTGCCCGCAGAGTTGAACACTGAAGCTTTCTTT CASSLVPAELNTEAFF TRBV5-1 16 TRBJ1-1 NA NA
TGTGCCAGCAGCTTATTCGAAGGGGGTGAAAAACTGTTTTTT CASSLFEGGEKLFF TRBV7-6 14 TRBJ1-4 few NA
TGTGCCAGCAGATCTGACTTCTACGAGCAGTACTTC CASRSDFYEQYF TRBV7-9 12 TRBJ2-7 few NA
TGTGCCAGCAGCGGTAGCGGGAGCCAGTACAATGAGCAGTTCTTC CASSGSGSQYNEQFF TRBV9 15 TRBJ2-1 many TRBD2
TGTGCCTGGACCGGCTTCGACAGGTTGAACACTGAAGCTTTCTTT CAWTGFDRLNTEAFF TRBV30 15 TRBJ1-1 many NA
TGCAGTGCTAGTAGGTTACCCCAGCCCCAGCATTTT CSASRLPQPQHF TRBV20-1 12 TRBJ1-5 few NA
TGTGCCAGTAGTATCAGTGAATTTGGGACTGAAGCTTTCTTT CASSISEFGTEAFF TRBV19 14 TRBJ1-1 few NA
TGTGCCAGCAGCCCCCGTGAGGGGAACACTGAAGCTTTCTTT CASSPREGNTEAFF TRBV9 14 TRBJ1-1 many NA
TGTGCCACCAGTGATTCAGACAGGCCTAACTATGGCTACACCTTC CATSDSDRPNYGYTF TRBV24-1 15 TRBJ1-2 NA NA
TGCGCCAGCAGTCCATCTATCTTGGCTGGAAACACCATATATTTT CASSPSILAGNTIYF TRBV5-1 15 TRBJ1-3 many NA
TGTGCCAGCAGTTCGAGCTCCTACGATCAGTACTTC CASSSSSYDQYF TRBV28 12 TRBJ2-7 few NA
TGTGCCAGCAGTCAATCTGGGGGGAGGTCCTATTACGAGCAGTACTTC CASSQSGGRSYYEQYF TRBV3-1 16 TRBJ2-7 few NA
TGCGCCAGCAGCAGGGGACAGGGGGCAGGTTTGAACACTGAAGCTTTCTTT CASSRGQGAGLNTEAFF TRBV5-1 17 TRBJ1-1 many TRBD1
TGTGCCAGCAGTTCACAACTCCTGACTAGCGGGAGTAACGAGCAGTACTTC CASSSQLLTSGSNEQYF TRBV6-5 17 TRBJ2-7 NA TRBD2
TGTGCCAGCAGCCGGGGGACTGGGCAAGAGACCCAGTACTTC CASSRGTGQETQYF TRBV3-1 14 TRBJ2-5 many NA
TGTGCCAGCAGTGAACCTTCGGACATCCAGCAGGGCTACACCTTC CASSEPSDIQQGYTF TRBV6-1 15 TRBJ1-2 few NA